The 32 T cell receptor beta chains below were found in one sample sequenced in a study of T cell responses to AZD1222 COVID-19 vaccine. Data came from immunoSEQ multiplex PCR; TCRdb stores just in-frame clones and leaves some out. Here the sample spans 80,000 to 95,000 clones, over 75% being singletons. Sequencing used peripheral blood, obtained 28 days after the second AZD1222 dose. The source is an adult who received the AZD1222 COVID-19 vaccine.

The chain recombines TRBV7-2 with TRBJ2-3; 16 positions agree with TRBD2. Trimming at V came to 5 bases and at J to 10 bases, leaving 9 bases not matched to a gene. The germline gives CDR1 SGHTA, CDR2 FQGNSA. The CDR3 loop spans 16 amino acids. The CDR3 loop is CASSRPGLAGGTAQYF. The CDR3 DNA follows: TGTGCCAGCAGCAGGCCGGGACTAGCGGGGGGGACGGCGCAGTATTTT. Looking up the rest from reference TRBV7-2 and TRBJ2-3 gives the full variable domain: GAGVSQSPSNKVTEKGKDVELRCDPISGHTALYWYRQSLGQGLEFLIYFQGNSAPDKSGLPSDRFSAERTGGSVSTLTIQRTQQEDSAVYLCASSRPGLAGGTAQYFGPGTRLTVL.

DNA for the CDR3: TGTGCCAGCACGAGGACAGTGAACACTGAAGCTTTCTTT. This gives the protein CASTRTVNTEAFF. The chain uses TRBV28 and TRBJ1-1, with a weak D call TRBD1 (6 bases). V was shortened by 7 bases and J by 0 bases, with 9 bases between the two germline ends. Per the germline V gene, CDR1 is MDHEN and CDR2 is SYDVKM. This CDR3 spans 13 amino acids.

The chain combines TRBV2 with TRBJ1-5, with no clear D. CDR3 length: 16 amino acids. Germline lookup yields CDR1 SNHLY and CDR2 FYNNEI. V was shortened by 4 bases and J by 5 bases, with 18 bases between the two germline ends. The CDR3 DNA follows: TGTGCCAGCAGTGGCTCTCTGGGCATTCCTTATCAGCCCCAGCATTTT. Translating gives CASSGSLGIPYQPQHF.

The rearrangement joins TRBV9 to TRBJ2-3; D is possibly TRBD1 (5 bases). CDR1 is SGDLS and CDR2 is YYNGEE in the germline V gene. The CDR3 loop spans 12 amino acids. The V gene lost 4 bases and the J gene lost 6 bases, with 9 bases spanning the gap. The DNA for the CDR3 is TGTGCCAGCAGCAGGGGCCTCGATACGCAGTATTTT. This encodes CASSRGLDTQYF. The entire variable domain, with the rest obtained from reference TRBV9 and TRBJ2-3, is as follows: DSGVTQTPKHLITATGQRVTLRCSPRSGDLSVYWYQQSLDQGLQFLIQYYNGEERAKGNILERFSAQQFPDLHSELNLSSLELGDSALYFCASSRGLDTQYFGPGTRLTVL.

The V call is TRBV28, the J call TRBJ1-2; D is unresolved. The ends were cut back, 5 bases at V and 4 bases at J, with 14 bases in the middle. Germline V gene sequence: CDR1 MDHEN, CDR2 SYDVKM. The CDR3 length is 14 residues. DNA of the CDR3: TGTGCCAGCAGTATTGCCGGGGTTACCTATGGCTACACCTTC. Translated, it gives CASSIAGVTYGYTF.

The chain joins TRBV6-5 to TRBJ1-4, with D uncertain. Trimming shortened V by 8 bases and J by 8 bases, and 15 bases separated the two germline ends. CDR3 length: 13 amino acids. CDR1 is MNHEY and CDR2 is SVGAGI in the germline V gene. Written as DNA, the CDR3 is TGTGCCAGCGTTCGGGATTCCCCGGAAAAACTGTTTTTT. Residues: CASVRDSPEKLFF.

This clone was counted a single time. V and J are TRBV4-1 and TRBJ2-7, with D perhaps being TRBD1 or TRBD2 (5 bases each). Trimming removed 1 base at V and 2 bases at J, with 9 bases between. Germline CDR1 MGHRA, CDR2 YSYEKL. This CDR3 is 14 amino acids long. The CDR3 coding sequence is TGCGCCAGCAGCCAAGTCCAGGGACCCTACGAGCAGTACTTC. This codes for CASSQVQGPYEQYF.

This clone has just one count. V gene TRBV5-1 combines with J gene TRBJ1-2, with D maybe TRBD1 (5 bases). V was pared by 5 bases and J by 2 bases, with 10 bases between. Germline V gene data show CDR1 as SGHRS and CDR2 as YFSETQ. The CDR3 runs 13 residues. As DNA, the CDR3 is TGCGCCAGCAGGCAGACAGAGAACTATGGCTACACCTTC. Translation: CASRQTENYGYTF.

This chain links TRBV6-5 with TRBJ2-1; 13 bases align to TRBD2. Unmatched junction bases numbered 2, after V lost 0 bases and J lost 9 bases. This CDR3 has 15 amino acids. Germline CDR1 and CDR2: MNHEY and SVGAGI. The CDR3: CASSYSTSGGLEQFF. The CDR3, as DNA: TGTGCCAGCAGTTACTCGACTAGCGGGGGGCTTGAGCAGTTCTTC.

V gene TRBV15 combines with J gene TRBJ1-6; a possible D gene is TRBD1 (5 bases). CDR3 length: 13 residues. The V end lost 3 bases, the J end lost 10 bases, and 10 bases lay between the germline ends. Germline CDR1 and CDR2: LNHNV and YYDKDF (reference sequence). In DNA, the CDR3 is TGTGCCACCAGCAGGGGGACGGACTCACCCCTCCACTTT. Translation: CATSRGTDSPLHF.

The V gene is TRBV18, the J gene TRBJ2-3; 8 bases are shared with TRBD2. Per germline, CDR1 KGHSH and CDR2 LQKENI. Trimming cost V 5 bases and J 1 base; bases outside gene matches: 5. The CDR3 is 15 amino acids. Here the CDR3 reads CASSTNGGGTDTQYF. CDR3 DNA sequence: TGTGCCAGCTCAACAAACGGGGGGGGCACAGATACGCAGTATTTT.

This chain joins TRBV2 and TRBJ1-2; maybe TRBD1 (6 bases). Germline-derived CDR1 and CDR2 are SNHLY and FYNNEI. The CDR3 has 13 residues. V dropped 5 bases and J dropped 2 bases, with 9 bases sitting between them. CDR3 sequence: CASSPDRNYGYTF. As DNA, the CDR3 is TGTGCCAGCAGTCCAGACAGGAACTATGGCTACACCTTC.

The chain carries TRBV11-3 and TRBJ2-2; D possibly uses TRBD1 or TRBD2 (5 bases each). Between the trimmed V and J ends, which lost 4 bases and 4 bases, there was a span of 10 bases. CDR1 is SGHNT and CDR2 is YENEEA in the germline V gene. The CDR3 totals 14 residues. DNA of the CDR3: TGTGCCAGCAGCTCCCGGGGACCCACCGGGGAGCTGTTTTTT. Amino acids: CASSSRGPTGELFF. Using reference TRBV11-3 and TRBJ2-2 for the parts outside the CDR3, the full variable domain is EAGVVQSPRYKIIEKKQPVAFWCNPISGHNTLYWYLQNLGQGPELLIRYENEEAVDDSQLPKDRFSAERLKGVDSTLKIQPAELGDSAVYLCASSSRGPTGELFFGEGSRLTVL.

The chain recombines TRBV21-1 with TRBJ2-5; the table names TRBD2, a call not compared with the DNA. TRBV21-1 is shown as a pseudogene. The CDR3 has 15 amino acids. The DNA of the CDR3 is TGTGCCAGCAGCAAAGATGGGACTAGCGGGGAGACCCAGTACTTC. It specifies CASSKDGTSGETQYF.

The rearrangement links TRBV10-1 to TRBJ2-7; D may be TRBD1 or TRBD2 (7 bases each). Germline assignment: CDR1 WNHNN and CDR2 SYGVQD (reference sequence). Trimming took 7 bases from V and 9 from J, leaving 25 bases between them. CDR3 length: 15 amino acids. CDR3 loop: CASTTGPRGGVWQYF. CDR3 DNA sequence: TGCGCCAGCACGACAGGGCCAAGGGGAGGGGTATGGCAGTACTTC.

V and J are TRBV18 and TRBJ2-3, with 9 bases identical to TRBD1. The CDR3 sequence is 14 residues long. The J segment lost 4 bases and the V segment lost 8 bases, leaving 7 bases of the junction unmatched. CDR1 is KGHSH and CDR2 is LQKENI in the germline V gene. The CDR3 is CASRTGGAADTQYF. The CDR3 DNA follows: TGTGCCAGCCGAACAGGGGGCGCGGCAGATACGCAGTATTTT.

The chain joins TRBV3-1 (or the pseudogene TRBV3-2) to TRBJ1-1; D possibly corresponds to TRBD1 (5 bases). Looked up from germline, CDR1 is LGHDT and CDR2 is YNNKEL (reference sequence). The CDR3 extends over 13 amino acids. V lost 4 bases, J lost 2 bases, and 8 bases lay in between. CDR3 sequence reads: CASSPQGNTEAFF. Here the CDR3 DNA reads TGTGCCAGCAGCCCCCAGGGTAACACTGAAGCTTTCTTT.

As to this clone: This same CDR3 is encoded by further DNA sequences in the sample. The chain carries TRBV7-2 and TRBJ2-7; perhaps TRBD2 as D (5 bases). V was cut by 1 base and J by 2 bases, with 9 bases left in between. There are 14 residues in the CDR3. From germline, CDR1 is SGHTA and CDR2 FQGNSA. CDR3 DNA: TGTGCCAGCAGCTTAGAAGGAGGCCCCTACGAGCAGTACTTC. The encoded protein is CASSLEGGPYEQYF.

V usage is TRBV6-2 or TRBV6-3 and J usage is TRBJ1-2; a possible D gene is TRBD1 (6 bases). V lost 0 bases and J lost 8, with 10 bases in between. The CDR3 loop spans 13 amino acids. Germline CDR1 reads MNHEY; CDR2 reads SVGEGT. CDR3 loop: CASSYSGTRGYTF. The DNA for the CDR3 is TGTGCCAGCAGTTACTCAGGGACACGGGGCTACACCTTC.

The rearrangement joins TRBV5-4 to TRBJ1-4; possible D gene TRBD1, 5 bases. This CDR3 has 15 residues. V shed 3 bases and J shed 5 bases, with 14 bases lying between them. Per germline, CDR1 SGHNT and CDR2 YYREEE (reference sequence). DNA for the CDR3: TGTGCCAGCAGCTCCACGACAGAGCCGAATGAAAAACTGTTTTTT. Its protein is CASSSTTEPNEKLFF.

The chain recombines TRBV10-2 with TRBJ1-2; no clear D. The CDR3 has 14 amino acids. Germline CDR1 is WSHSY and CDR2 is SAAADI. Trimming took 6 bases from V and 2 from J, leaving 13 bases between them. This CDR3 is CASRAGTENYGYTF. CDR3 in DNA: TGCGCCAGCAGAGCCGGAACCGAGAACTATGGCTACACCTTC.

CDR3 DNA: TGTGCCAGCAGCCTCCGACTAGCCGCCGAGACCCAGTACTTC. This gives the protein CASSLRLAAETQYF. V gene TRBV2 combines with J gene TRBJ2-5; 7 bases line up with TRBD2. The germline V gene has CDR1 SNHLY and CDR2 FYNNEI. This CDR3 is 14 amino acids long. Trimming removed 6 bases from V and 5 bases from J; junction bases left unmatched: 9.

The chain couples TRBV20-1 to TRBJ1-4; a possible D gene is TRBD1 (6 bases). The CDR3 is made up of 16 amino acids. Germline assignment: CDR1 DFQATT and CDR2 SNEGSKA (reference sequence). V shed 3 bases and J shed 4 bases, with 18 bases lying between them. CDR3 loop: CSASIDTGPNNEKLFF. The CDR3 DNA follows: TGCAGTGCTAGTATCGACACAGGGCCGAATAATGAAAAACTGTTTTTT.

The V call is TRBV29-1, the J call TRBJ2-7; D is perhaps TRBD1 (7 bases). Germline V gives CDR1 SQVTM, CDR2 ANQGSEA. The CDR3 runs to 12 residues. V lost 6 bases and J lost 0, with 9 bases in between. The CDR3 DNA reads TGCAGCGTGCGGGACAGCTCCTACGAGCAGTACTTC. Protein product: CSVRDSSYEQYF.

The rearrangement links TRBV7-9 to TRBJ2-7, with D tentatively TRBD1 (6 bases). Germline loops: CDR1 SEHNR, CDR2 FQNEAQ (reference sequence). V lost 2 bases to trimming and J lost 3 bases, with 14 bases between them. The CDR3 contains 15 residues. The chain's CDR3 is CASSLSQGRGYEQYF. CDR3 in DNA: TGTGCCAGCAGCTTATCCCAAGGCAGGGGCTACGAGCAGTACTTC.

This clone appeared a single time. The chain recombines TRBV6-5 with TRBJ1-5; D gene unclear. The ends were cut back, 6 bases at V and 6 bases at J, with 9 bases in the middle. Germline CDR1 is MNHEY and CDR2 is SVGAGI. The CDR3 runs to 12 residues. CDR3 amino acids: CASSARSQPQHF. The CDR3 DNA reads as TGTGCCAGCAGCGCCCGATCTCAGCCCCAGCATTTT.

The J gene is TRBJ1-5, the V gene TRBV2; the match to TRBD1 covers 7 bases. The V gene end was trimmed by 6 bases and the J gene end by 0 bases; junction bases not matched to a gene: 5. This CDR3 spans 15 amino acids. Germline CDR1 reads SNHLY; CDR2 reads FYNNEI. The CDR3 region has the DNA TGTGCCAGCAGCCAAGGGGGCCTTAGCAATCAGCCCCAGCATTTT. Translating it yields CASSQGGLSNQPQHF.

The J gene is TRBJ1-5, the V gene TRBV7-8; TRBD1 is a possible D gene (5 bases). The CDR3 is 16 residues long. The V end lost 5 bases, the J end lost 0 bases, and 14 bases lay between the germline ends. In germline, CDR1 is SGHVS, CDR2 FQNEAQ. CDR3 region: CASSNRDGYSNQPQHF. The DNA of the CDR3 is TGTGCCAGCAGCAACCGGGACGGCTATAGCAATCAGCCCCAGCATTTT.

The chain joins TRBV3-1 (or the pseudogene TRBV3-2) to TRBJ1-1; tentatively, D is TRBD1 (5 bases). The CDR3 sequence is 15 residues long. V lost 2 bases and J lost 2, with 12 bases in between. Germline V gives CDR1 LGHDT, CDR2 YNNKEL (reference sequence). The CDR3 coding sequence is TGTGCCAGCAGCCAAAGAGGGGCCGGAAACACTGAAGCTTTCTTT. Translated: CASSQRGAGNTEAFF.

This sequence joins TRBV2 and TRBJ1-1, with D tentatively TRBD1 (5 bases). The CDR3 has 13 amino acids. The V gene lost 5 bases and the J gene lost 4 bases, with 11 bases spanning the gap. The germline V gene has CDR1 SNHLY and CDR2 FYNNEI. CDR3 loop: CASSFQGTTEAFF. The CDR3 DNA follows: TGTGCCAGCAGTTTTCAGGGTACCACTGAAGCTTTCTTT. The full variable domain, rest sourced from reference TRBV2 and TRBJ1-1, is EPEVTQTPSHQVTQMGQEVILRCVPISNHLYFYWYRQILGQKVEFLVSFYNNEISEKSEIFDDQFSVERPDGSNFTLKIRSTKLEDSAMYFCASSFQGTTEAFFGQGTRLTVV.

This chain uses TRBV5-5 with TRBJ1-5, with a weak D call TRBD1 (5 bases). This CDR3 contains 17 residues. The germline gives CDR1 SGHKS, CDR2 YYEKEE (reference sequence). V was shortened by 4 bases and J by 1 base, with 18 bases between the two germline ends. The CDR3 DNA reads as TGTGCCAGCAGCACCTCCGGGACGGGGGTAAGCAATCAGCCCCAGCATTTT. Protein: CASSTSGTGVSNQPQHF.

V is TRBV10-1 and J is TRBJ2-1, with TRBD2 matching over 8 bases. This CDR3 is built from 14 residues. Losses at the gene ends were 3 bases for V and 7 bases for J; bases not matched to a gene: 5. The V gene's germline CDR1 is WNHNN and CDR2 SYGVQD (reference sequence). CDR3 protein: CASSDRGGLNEQFF. The CDR3 nucleotides are TGCGCCAGCAGTGACCGGGGGGGCCTGAATGAGCAGTTCTTC.